This TCR beta chain was recorded in a study of T cells after posttransplantation cyclophosphamide. Cyclophosphamide on days +3 and +4 followed busulfan-fludarabine conditioning and a marrow graft. Generated by immunoSEQ multiplex PCR, the TCRdb table keeps only in-frame clones and is missing some. The repertoire holds 20,000 to 25,000 clones, with 85% to 90% as singletons. Germline CDR1 SGHTA, CDR2 FQGNSA. Trimming cost V 3 bases and J 9 bases, with 9 bases left between them. The CDR3 is 12 amino acids. The sample was PBMCs, taken after allogeneic stem cell transplant with posttransplant cyclophosphamide. The chain couples TRBV7-2 to TRBJ2-1; a weak D match, TRBD1 (6 bases). The origin of this receptor is a female patient younger than 45 who received an allogeneic stem cell transplant from an unrelated donor, was CMV-positive, and had no GVHD. Some T cells may be provided by the graft donor. The CDR3 region has the DNA TGTGCCAGCAGCTTTGAAGGGGGTGAGCAGTTCTTC. Protein: CASSFEGGEQFF.